The 20 T cell receptor beta chains in this list originate from one sample, sequenced in a study of shared clonotypes between healthy human individuals. Here immunoSEQ multiplex PCR was the method, and the copy in TCRdb shows in-frame clones only, minus some. The table has about 1.1 million clones, 60% to 85% seen once. Sample: memory CD4+ T cells from PBMCs. Subset here: CD45RA-negative fraction. These receptors all come from a man between 18 and 35 years old in good health. Some clones in this sample may be carry-over from other donors' samples.

Remarks on this clone: With a much larger clone just one base away, this may be a read error. The chain is built from TRBV9 and TRBJ2-5, with 10 positions matching TRBD1. This CDR3 has 15 amino acids. CDR1 and CDR2 (germline): SGDLS, YYNGEE. CDR3 residues: CAGSVVGTGVETQYF. CDR3 in DNA: TGTGCCGGCAGCGTAGTAGGGACAGGGGTTGAGACCCAGTACTTC.

The chain recombines TRBV6-1 with TRBJ1-1, with D unresolved. CDR3 length: 13 residues. In germline, CDR1 is MNHNS, CDR2 SASEGT. Trimming shortened V by 3 bases and J by 1 base, and 6 bases separated the two germline ends. The CDR3: CASSDQENTEAFF. As DNA, the CDR3 is TGTGCCAGCAGTGATCAAGAGAACACTGAAGCTTTCTTT.

The chain combines TRBV28 with TRBJ2-5; 8 bases fit TRBD1. Germline values: CDR1 MDHEN, CDR2 SYDVKM. The CDR3 spans 15 residues. The CDR3 DNA follows: TGTGCAACTCTCTTGGATGCAGGGGGCACCGAGACCCAGTACTTC. This gives the protein CATLLDAGGTETQYF.

This rearrangement joins TRBV7-7 to TRBJ2-2, with 7 bases identical to TRBD1. V was clipped by 5 bases and J by 0 bases; unmatched bases: 3. CDR3 length: 15 amino acids. Germline CDR1 and CDR2: SSHAT and FNYEAQ (reference sequence). CDR3 residues: CASSLGTANTGELFF. CDR3 DNA sequence: TGTGCCAGCAGCCTGGGGACAGCGAACACCGGGGAGCTGTTTTTT.

J is TRBJ2-7 and V is TRBV10-1, with 10 bases identical to TRBD2. The CDR3 has 15 residues. Germline V gives CDR1 WNHNN, CDR2 SYGVQD (reference sequence). Germline trimming cut 5 bases from V and 5 bases from J; bases unmatched to any gene: 9. CDR3 sequence reads: CASSPAASGSHEQYF. The CDR3 DNA is TGCGCCAGCAGTCCGGCGGCTAGCGGGAGCCACGAGCAGTACTTC.

This chain uses TRBV27 with TRBJ1-2; 8 bases map to TRBD1. CDR3 size: 15 residues. Per the germline V gene, CDR1 is MNHEY and CDR2 is SMNVEV (reference sequence). With 5 bases clipped from V and 4 bases from J, the junction kept 9 bases outside the gene matches. The CDR3 is CASSTDRERVYGYTF. The CDR3, as DNA: TGTGCCAGCAGTACGGACAGGGAACGAGTCTATGGCTACACCTTC.

This rearrangement joins TRBV5-6 to TRBJ2-4, with 8 positions matching TRBD1. CDR1 is SGHDT and CDR2 is YYEEEE in the germline V gene. CDR3 length: 15 amino acids. V lost 4 bases and J lost 6; bases outside the gene matches: 9. This CDR3 is CASSPRTGITNIQYF. The CDR3 DNA sequence: TGTGCCAGCAGCCCTAGGACAGGGATCACAAACATTCAGTACTTC.

This clone was recorded once. The rearrangement uses TRBV4-1 and TRBJ1-2; the match to TRBD1 covers 7 bases. J was trimmed by 4 bases and V by 8 bases; bases with no gene match: 13. This CDR3 is built from 15 residues. Germline CDR1 MGHRA, CDR2 YSYEKL. CDR3 amino acids: CASADVLTGAYGYTF. The CDR3 DNA follows: TGCGCCAGCGCAGACGTCCTCACAGGGGCCTATGGCTACACCTTC.

The chain links TRBV18 to TRBJ2-7; D unclear. This CDR3 is 14 amino acids long. V shed 0 bases and J shed 2 bases, with 8 bases lying between them. Germline V gives CDR1 KGHSH, CDR2 LQKENI. CDR3 amino acids: CASSPPRRTYEQYF. The CDR3 DNA reads as TGTGCCAGCTCACCACCTCGACGGACCTACGAGCAGTACTTC.

V is TRBV9 and J is TRBJ2-1; no clear D gene. This CDR3 region has 12 residues. CDR1 is SGDLS and CDR2 is YYNGEE in the germline V gene. The germline V and J ends were trimmed by 3 bases and 9 bases, with 10 bases remaining between them. CDR3 amino acids: CASSAPLREQFF. CDR3 nucleotide sequence: TGTGCCAGCAGCGCCCCCCTCCGTGAGCAGTTCTTC.

This clone appeared a single time. The CDR3 loop reads CASSWGDRPNLEAFF. The CDR3 coding sequence is TGCGCCAGCAGCTGGGGGGACAGACCAAACTTGGAAGCTTTCTTT. This sequence joins TRBV5-1 and TRBJ1-1, with TRBD1 matching over 7 bases. Germline V gene data show CDR1 as SGHRS and CDR2 as YFSETQ. Trimming removed 3 bases from V and 8 bases from J; junction bases left unmatched: 13. The CDR3 totals 15 residues.

The genes are TRBV25-1 and TRBJ2-7; D not certain. The CDR3 is made up of 15 amino acids. Germline CDR1 MGHDK, CDR2 SYGVNS. Trimming cost V 3 bases and J 4 bases, with 16 bases left between them. CDR3 DNA sequence: TGTGCCAGCAGTGATGGTACCATCGTATTGTACGAGCAGTACTTC. This encodes CASSDGTIVLYEQYF.

The V and J genes are TRBV27 and TRBJ1-1; no definite D call. From germline, CDR1 is MNHEY and CDR2 SMNVEV (reference sequence). V dropped 4 bases and J dropped 3 bases, with 15 bases sitting between them. The CDR3 spans 15 residues. CDR3 in DNA: TGTGCCAGCAGTTATGCCCCGGGCACCTACACTGAAGCTTTCTTT. Translated, it gives CASSYAPGTYTEAFF.

Turning to this clone: A junction end diverges from the germline sequence, so it may reflect a read error. V is TRBV6-5 and J is TRBJ2-1, with 7 nucleotides matching TRBD2. The germline V gene has CDR1 MNHEY and CDR2 SVGAGI. This CDR3 contains 15 residues. The CDR3 DNA reads TGTGCCAGCAGTTATCAGACTAGCTCCCACAATGAGCAGTTCTTC. Protein: CASSYQTSSHNEQFF.

Remarks on this clone: One end of the junction fails to match germline, which may point to a read error. The rearrangement joins TRBV7-3 to TRBJ1-1; maybe TRBD1 (5 bases). The CDR3 runs 15 residues. Germline V gene lookup returns CDR1 SGHTA and CDR2 FQGTGA. The CDR3 DNA is TGCGCCAGCAGCCAAGGCCTTACAGGGAACACTGAAGCTTTCTTT. This codes for CASSQGLTGNTEAFF.

This sequence joins TRBV6-5 and TRBJ2-6; no reliable D call. V was pared by 4 bases and J by 0 bases, with 7 bases between. Looked up from germline, CDR1 is MNHEY and CDR2 is SVGAGI. This CDR3 has 15 amino acids. The CDR3 sequence: CASSSRDSGANVLTF. The DNA of the CDR3 is TGTGCCAGCAGTTCGAGAGACTCTGGGGCCAACGTCCTGACTTTC.

CDR3: CASSRGVRNTGELFF. In DNA form, the CDR3 reads TGTGCCAGCAGTCGAGGGGTACGAAACACCGGGGAGCTGTTTTTT. The J gene is TRBJ2-2, the V gene TRBV6-5; possibly TRBD1 or TRBD2 for D (5 bases each). The CDR3 runs to 15 residues. Deletions cut 5 bases from V and 2 bases from J, with 12 bases between. Germline V CDR1 and CDR2: MNHEY, SVGAGI.

This clone is a singleton in its sample. DNA for the CDR3: TGCGCCAGCAGCTTGACTGCGGGAGTGGCCTACGAGCAGTACTTC. Encoded protein: CASSLTAGVAYEQYF. The chain carries TRBV5-1 and TRBJ2-7; 7 nucleotides line up with TRBD2. With 1 base clipped from V and 2 bases from J, the junction kept 6 bases outside the gene matches. The V gene's germline CDR1 is SGHRS and CDR2 YFSETQ. CDR3 size: 15 residues. Combining the CDR3 with reference TRBV5-1 and TRBJ2-7 gives the whole variable domain KAGVTQTPRYLIKTRGQQVTLSCSPISGHRSVSWYQQTPGQGLQFLFEYFSETQRNKGNFPGRFSGRQFSNSRSEMNVSTLELGDSALYLCASSLTAGVAYEQYFGPGTRLTVT.

The chain combines TRBV5-1 with TRBJ2-5; 8 bases agree with TRBD2. After removal of 4 bases from V and 3 bases from J, the junction contained 8 bases not matched to a gene. CDR3 length: 15 amino acids. CDR1 is SGHRS and CDR2 is YFSETQ in the germline V gene. CDR3 in DNA: TGCGCCAGCAGCCTCACCACTAGCGGCAAAGAGACCCAGTACTTC. Encoded protein: CASSLTTSGKETQYF. Variable domain in full (rest from reference TRBV5-1 and TRBJ2-5): KAGVTQTPRYLIKTRGQQVTLSCSPISGHRSVSWYQQTPGQGLQFLFEYFSETQRNKGNFPGRFSGRQFSNSRSEMNVSTLELGDSALYLCASSLTTSGKETQYFGPGTRLLVL.

This clone was seen just once. The rearrangement joins TRBV2 to TRBJ1-2; the D is unclear. Germline V gene lookup returns CDR1 SNHLY and CDR2 FYNNEI. This CDR3 contains 13 residues. The V and J ends lost 2 bases and 6 bases respectively, with 10 bases between them. The DNA for the CDR3 is TGTGCCAGCAGTGAATTAGGGTCCAATGGCTACACCTTC. Its protein product is CASSELGSNGYTF.